The 6 T cell receptor beta chains listed next were all sequenced from one sample in a study of cytomegalovirus exposure and HLA in healthy donors. The PCR was carried out with 60 Vbeta primers and 13 Jbeta primers. Here immunoSEQ multiplex PCR was the method, and the copy in TCRdb shows in-frame clones only, minus some. The sample has more than 65,000 clones, roughly 71% seen once. The sample consisted of PBMCs. These receptors all come from a woman aged 55-70 years in good health and CMV-seropositive.

The chain couples TRBV14 to TRBJ2-7, with 9 bases identical to TRBD1. The V and J ends lost 5 bases and 5 bases, in that order; junction bases with no gene match: 7. This CDR3 is 14 amino acids long. Germline CDR1 is SGHDN and CDR2 is FVKESK. The CDR3 nucleotides are TGTGCCAGCAGCGCCCGGGACAGGGCCCACGAGCAGTACTTC. Protein: CASSARDRAHEQYF.

This chain links TRBV7-8 with TRBJ1-1; D is uncertain. CDR3 length: 14 residues. Germline loops: CDR1 SGHVS, CDR2 FQNEAQ. The V end lost 5 bases, the J end lost 2 bases, and 12 bases lay between the germline ends. CDR3 coding DNA: TGTGCCAGCAGCCTCGTGGCAGTAAACACTGAAGCTTTCTTT. Amino acid sequence: CASSLVAVNTEAFF.

This chain joins TRBV2 and TRBJ1-3; a weak D match, TRBD1 (5 bases). Between the trimmed V and J ends, which lost 11 bases and 4 bases, there was a span of 12 bases. In germline, CDR1 is SNHLY, CDR2 FYNNEI. This CDR3 spans 12 amino acids. The CDR3, as DNA: TGTGCCGGGGCTACCTCCGGAAACACCATATATTTT. It encodes CAGATSGNTIYF.

This clone has only a few counts. V is TRBV6-1 and J is TRBJ1-5, with D possibly matching TRBD1 (5 bases). The CDR3 length is 16 residues. Germline CDR1 and CDR2: MNHNS and SASEGT. V lost 1 base and J 4 bases, leaving 14 bases between the germline ends. CDR3 sequence reads: CASSEVIIDSNQPQHF. For the CDR3, the DNA is TGTGCCAGCAGTGAAGTGATCATTGACAGTAATCAGCCCCAGCATTTT.

This clone was recorded a few times. Other nucleotide sequences in the sample specify the same CDR3. The chain joins TRBV10-1 to TRBJ1-1, with D unresolved. V shed 3 bases and J shed 2 bases, with 13 bases lying between them. This CDR3 contains 15 residues. Per germline, CDR1 WNHNN and CDR2 SYGVQD (reference sequence). The CDR3: CASSDSGQPNTEAFF. The DNA for the CDR3 is TGCGCCAGCAGTGATTCTGGGCAGCCCAACACTGAAGCTTTCTTT.

In this sample, this clone turned up once. The CDR3 reads CASRRGQGNEQFF. The DNA for the CDR3 is TGTGCCAGCAGAAGAGGACAGGGCAATGAGCAGTTCTTC. This chain connects TRBV2 to TRBJ2-1; 8 bases map to TRBD1. This CDR3 region has 13 residues. Germline V lookup: CDR1 SNHLY, CDR2 FYNNEI. V was clipped by 6 bases and J by 6 bases; unmatched bases: 4.